The 27 T cell receptor beta chains in this list originate from one sample, sequenced in a study of Ad26.COV2.S vaccination and SARS-CoV-2 variants. Libraries were prepared by immunoSEQ multiplex PCR; TCRdb keeps only in-frame clonotypes and omits some of them. The data hold 350,000 to 550,000 clones, with 89% observed a single time. Regarding treatment: some 20 received Ad26.COV2.S at low or high dose, single or two shots; a few received placebo; per-sample allocation not given. Day 63 after the first vaccine or placebo injection was the time point for sampling. The sequenced sample was peripheral blood, obtained in a trial of Ad26.COV2.S vaccine versus placebo. Receptors originate from a person aged 18-65 years who received the Ad26.COV2.S COVID-19 vaccine or a placebo.

The CDR3 DNA is TGCGCCAGCAGGATGCGAAGCGATGCTAGCACAGATACGCAGTATTTT. Its protein product is CASRMRSDASTDTQYF. The chain has TRBV5-1 and TRBJ2-3; D is unresolved. The CDR3 covers 16 residues. Germline V CDR1 and CDR2: SGHRS, YFSETQ. The V end lost 5 bases, the J end lost 0 bases, and 16 bases lay between the germline ends.

This clone occurred a few times. The chain recombines TRBV7-9 with TRBJ2-3, with TRBD2 matching over 10 bases. The trim removed 2 bases at V and 3 bases at J, leaving 11 bases unmatched. Germline assignment: CDR1 SEHNR and CDR2 FQNEAQ (reference sequence). The CDR3 spans 18 residues. CDR3 coding DNA: TGTGCCAGCAGCTTACCGCCGAGACTAGCGGGTAAAACAGATACGCAGTATTTT. Protein sequence: CASSLPPRLAGKTDTQYF.

The chain employs TRBV14 and TRBJ2-1; D is ambiguous. The CDR3 is 14 amino acids. The V end lost 1 base, the J end lost 6 bases, and 10 bases lay between the germline ends. Per the germline V gene, CDR1 is SGHDN and CDR2 is FVKESK. CDR3 loop: CASSQVIWGNEQFF. DNA for the CDR3: TGTGCCAGCAGCCAAGTCATTTGGGGCAATGAGCAGTTCTTC. The full variable domain, completed using reference TRBV14 and TRBJ2-1, is EAGVTQFPSHSVIEKGQTVTLRCDPISGHDNLYWYRRVMGKEIKFLLHFVKESKQDESGMPNNRFLAERTGGTYSTLKVQPAELEDSGVYFCASSQVIWGNEQFFGPGTRLTVL.

The J gene is TRBJ1-2, the V gene TRBV18, with TRBD1 as a possible D gene (5 bases). CDR3 length equals 16 residues. Germline assignment: CDR1 KGHSH and CDR2 LQKENI. V was clipped by 1 base and J by 2 bases, with 14 bases between them. Here the CDR3 DNA reads TGTGCCAGCTCACCACGCCAGGGACTCGGAAACTATGGCTACACCTTC. Its protein is CASSPRQGLGNYGYTF.

The genes are TRBV6-2 or TRBV6-3 and TRBJ2-3; a possible D gene is TRBD2 (6 bases). Trimming removed 4 bases from V and 3 bases from J, with 14 bases in between. This CDR3 is 15 amino acids long. CDR1 and CDR2 (germline): MNHEY, SVGEGT. CDR3 amino acids: CASSSFGGTTDTQYF. In nucleotides, the CDR3 is TGTGCCAGCAGTTCGTTCGGGGGTACTACAGATACGCAGTATTTT.

This rearrangement joins TRBV19 to TRBJ1-1, with 9 bases matching TRBD1. Trimming at V came to 9 bases and at J to 4 bases, leaving 9 bases not matched to a gene. The V gene's germline CDR1 is LNHDA and CDR2 SQIVND (reference sequence). The CDR3 is made up of 14 amino acids. This chain's CDR3 is CASLGTGHATEAFF. For the CDR3, the DNA is TGTGCCAGCCTGGGGACAGGGCATGCCACTGAAGCTTTCTTT. Based on the CDR3 plus reference TRBV19 and TRBJ1-1, the full variable domain is DGGITQSPKYLFRKEGQNVTLSCEQNLNHDAMYWYRQDPGQGLRLIYYSQIVNDFQKGDIAEGYSVSREKKESFPLTVTSAQKNPTAFYLCASLGTGHATEAFFGQGTRLTVV.

The chain combines TRBV5-1 with TRBJ1-3; TRBD1 matches at 7 bases. From germline, CDR1 is SGHRS and CDR2 YFSETQ. There are 14 residues in the CDR3. V dropped 4 bases and J dropped 0; count of bases not matched to a gene: 1. This CDR3 is CASSRDSSGNTIYF. In DNA form, the CDR3 reads TGCGCCAGCAGCCGGGACAGCTCTGGAAACACCATATATTTT.

This chain connects TRBV27 to TRBJ2-4; 8 nucleotides line up with TRBD1. The V and J ends lost 6 bases and 0 bases, in that order; junction bases with no gene match: 7. Germline V lookup: CDR1 MNHEY, CDR2 SMNVEV (reference sequence). CDR3 length: 16 amino acids. CDR3 amino acids: CASSTGTGLAKNIQYF. The CDR3, as DNA: TGTGCCAGCAGCACAGGGACAGGACTAGCCAAAAACATTCAGTACTTC.

This chain joins TRBV3-1 (or the pseudogene TRBV3-2) and TRBJ1-5; D is uncertain. Looked up from germline, CDR1 is LGHDT and CDR2 is YNNKEL (reference sequence). The CDR3 has 12 residues. Trimming took 1 base from V and 6 from J, leaving 4 bases between them. CDR3 in DNA: TGTGCCAGCAGCCAAGGAGGTCAGCCCCAGCATTTT. Translation gives CASSQGGQPQHF.

The rearrangement links TRBV7-8 to TRBJ2-1; 8 nucleotides agree with TRBD2. The CDR3 covers 16 residues. Trimming cost V 1 base and J 4 bases; bases outside gene matches: 6. Per the germline V gene, CDR1 is SGHVS and CDR2 is FQNEAQ. CDR3 protein: CASSLVLAGVYNEQFF. The CDR3 bases are TGTGCCAGCAGCTTAGTGCTAGCGGGTGTATACAATGAGCAGTTCTTC.

V and J are TRBV11-3 and TRBJ2-3, with D possibly matching TRBD2 (5 bases). The CDR3 is 14 residues long. Deletions cut 6 bases from V and 4 bases from J, with 14 bases between. CDR1 and CDR2 from the germline V gene are SGHNT and YENEEA. CDR3 region: CASSIGVAADTQYF. CDR3 nucleotide sequence: TGTGCCAGCAGTATCGGGGTGGCGGCAGATACGCAGTATTTT.

The genes are TRBV18 and TRBJ1-2; D possibly corresponds to TRBD1 (5 bases). The CDR3 runs 15 residues. Germline lookup yields CDR1 KGHSH and CDR2 LQKENI. The ends were cut back, 3 bases at V and 8 bases at J, with 19 bases in the middle. The CDR3 bases are TGTGCCAGCTCACCGCCGGGGACGGAGGGCGGGGGCTACACCTTC. It encodes CASSPPGTEGGGYTF.

The rearrangement uses TRBV30 and TRBJ1-5, with TRBD1 matching 8 bases. With 1 base clipped from V and 6 bases from J, the junction kept 2 bases outside the gene matches. Germline values: CDR1 GTSNPN, CDR2 SVGIG (reference sequence). This CDR3 has 13 amino acids. The CDR3 region has the DNA TGTGCCTGGAGTGATCAGGGGGCTCAGCCCCAGCATTTT. Amino acid sequence: CAWSDQGAQPQHF. Full variable domain (outside the CDR3, taken from reference TRBV30 and TRBJ1-5): SQTIHQWPATLVQPVGSPLSLECTVEGTSNPNLYWYRQAAGRGLQLLFYSVGIGQISSEVPQNLSASRPQDRQFILSSKKLLLSDSGFYLCAWSDQGAQPQHFGDGTRLSIL.

Note on this clone: Germline and junction disagree at one end, which may indicate a read error. The chain couples TRBV29-1 to TRBJ1-2; D gene ambiguous. CDR3 length: 8 amino acids. Germline V lookup: CDR1 SQVTM, CDR2 ANQGSEA. CDR3 region: CSVEGPLF. CDR3 DNA: TGCAGCGTTGAAGGACCCCTCTTC.

V gene TRBV7-3 combines with J gene TRBJ2-4; TRBD2 is a possible D gene (6 bases). The V gene lost 0 bases and the J gene lost 3 bases, with 12 bases spanning the gap. CDR3 length: 16 residues. The germline V gene encodes CDR1 SGHTA and CDR2 FQGTGA. CDR3 protein: CASSLTLEGGKNIQYF. DNA for the CDR3: TGTGCCAGCAGCTTAACGTTGGAGGGCGGCAAAAACATTCAGTACTTC.

The chain combines TRBV10-3 with TRBJ2-7, with 9 bases matching TRBD1. Germline CDR1 reads ENHRY; CDR2 reads SYGVKD. CDR3 length equals 16 residues. Trimming took 2 bases from V and 0 from J; bases not matched to a gene: 5. The CDR3 reads CAISEGTGLSSYEQYF. In DNA form, the CDR3 reads TGTGCCATCAGTGAGGGGACAGGGCTGAGCTCCTACGAGCAGTACTTC.

V gene TRBV19 combines with J gene TRBJ2-3; 7 bases align to TRBD1. This CDR3 has 16 residues. Germline CDR1 and CDR2: LNHDA and SQIVND (reference sequence). Trimming took 6 bases from V and 0 from J; bases not matched to a gene: 9. The CDR3 DNA is TGTGCCAGTAGCAGACAGGGTCAGGATAGCACAGATACGCAGTATTTT. This encodes CASSRQGQDSTDTQYF.

The chain employs TRBV7-9 and TRBJ2-2; 7 nucleotides line up with TRBD1. CDR3 length: 15 amino acids. Germline values: CDR1 SEHNR, CDR2 FQNEAQ (reference sequence). The V gene end was trimmed by 3 bases and the J gene end by 0 bases; junction bases not matched to a gene: 1. The chain's CDR3 is CASSLGTANTGELFF. In DNA form, the CDR3 reads TGTGCCAGCAGCTTGGGGACAGCGAACACCGGGGAGCTGTTTTTT.

The chain carries TRBV28 and TRBJ1-5; D call uncertain. The V gene's germline CDR1 is MDHEN and CDR2 SYDVKM. The germline V and J ends were trimmed by 2 bases and 4 bases, with 3 bases remaining between them. This CDR3 comprises 12 residues. CDR3 DNA sequence: TGTGCCAGCAGTTTACAGAATCAGCCCCAGCATTTT. Its protein product is CASSLQNQPQHF.

V gene TRBV7-3 combines with J gene TRBJ2-3; D may match TRBD1 or TRBD2 (6 bases each). CDR3 size: 16 residues. The germline gives CDR1 SGHTA, CDR2 FQGTGA. Deletions cut 5 bases from V and 0 bases from J, with 15 bases between. CDR3 DNA sequence: TGTGCCAGCAGCGTTGGGGGGCGGACTAGCACAGATACGCAGTATTTT. Translation gives CASSVGGRTSTDTQYF.

This clone was observed once. The gene calls are TRBV18 and TRBJ1-1; a possible D gene is TRBD1 (5 bases). The V and J ends lost 4 bases and 1 base respectively, with 13 bases between them. The CDR3 has 15 residues. The germline gives CDR1 KGHSH, CDR2 LQKENI. The CDR3, as DNA: TGTGCCAGCTCACTGACGACAGAAGCGAACACTGAAGCTTTCTTT. Translating it yields CASSLTTEANTEAFF.

Note on this clone: Other DNA sequences in this specimen translate into the identical CDR3. This chain's CDR3 is CASSYSSGQETQYF. For the CDR3, the DNA is TGTGCCAGCAGTTACTCAAGCGGCCAAGAGACCCAGTACTTC. J is TRBJ2-5 and V is TRBV6-6, with D perhaps TRBD2 (5 bases). Germline V CDR1 and CDR2: MNHNY, SVGAGI (reference sequence). This CDR3 has 14 residues. V shed 0 bases and J shed 1 base, with 6 bases lying between them.

The genes are TRBV7-6 and TRBJ1-4; D call uncertain. Germline assignment: CDR1 SGHVS and CDR2 FNYEAQ. The CDR3 is 13 amino acids. V was shortened by 3 bases and J by 8 bases, with 10 bases between the two germline ends. For the CDR3, the DNA is TGTGCCAGCAGCTTGGCACTCGGGGAAAAACTGTTTTTT. It encodes CASSLALGEKLFF.

V is TRBV30 and J is TRBJ1-6; no clear D. The germline V gene has CDR1 GTSNPN and CDR2 SVGIG (reference sequence). The CDR3 length is 15 residues. Trimming cost V 1 base and J 3 bases, with 10 bases left between them. This CDR3 reads CAWSAAGFYNSPLHF. Written as DNA, the CDR3 is TGTGCCTGGAGTGCGGCGGGGTTCTATAATTCACCCCTCCACTTT.

Worth noting for this clone: Other DNA sequences of this sample code for an identical CDR3. This rearrangement joins TRBV5-1 to TRBJ1-5; no clear D gene. The germline V gene encodes CDR1 SGHRS and CDR2 YFSETQ. V was clipped by 0 bases and J by 0 bases, with 7 bases between them. CDR3 length: 15 residues. CDR3 sequence (DNA): TGCGCCAGCAGCTTGGAAGGATATAGCAATCAGCCCCAGCATTTT. Protein product: CASSLEGYSNQPQHF. The whole variable domain, filled in from reference TRBV5-1 and TRBJ1-5, reads KAGVTQTPRYLIKTRGQQVTLSCSPISGHRSVSWYQQTPGQGLQFLFEYFSETQRNKGNFPGRFSGRQFSNSRSEMNVSTLELGDSALYLCASSLEGYSNQPQHFGDGTRLSIL.

The table lists this clone with a count of one. The chain carries TRBV28 and TRBJ1-2; 10 bases map to TRBD1. Trimming removed 2 bases from V and 5 bases from J; junction bases left unmatched: 8. CDR3 length: 16 residues. Germline values: CDR1 MDHEN, CDR2 SYDVKM. CDR3 in DNA: TGTGCCAGCAGTTTAGGCGGGACAGGGGTGATGTATGGCTACACCTTC. It specifies CASSLGGTGVMYGYTF.

The chain couples TRBV9 to TRBJ2-5, with 9 bases matching TRBD1. This CDR3 is 15 amino acids long. The germline gives CDR1 SGDLS, CDR2 YYNGEE. Germline trimming cut 2 bases from V and 5 bases from J; bases unmatched to any gene: 7. The CDR3 DNA reads as TGTGCCAGCAGCGTCGGGACAGGGTTCACGGAGACCCAGTACTTC. This codes for CASSVGTGFTETQYF.